This TCR beta chain is from a study of shared clonotypes between healthy human individuals (TCRdb year 2020). Notes on the research overall: A few men and two women, aged 18 to 49 years, made up the cohort. For each donor, CD4 naive and CD4 memory were each given three plates, CD8 naive was given two plates, and CD8 memory was given one plate. Blood TCR repertoires of a handful of healthy adults were deeply sequenced to estimate repertoire size and the extent of clonotype sharing between individuals. Libraries were prepared and TCR repertoires were sequenced by different laboratories using diverse techniques, in order to increase sequencing depth and limit assay-specific biases. Between about 0.8 and 8.9 billion PBMCs per donor were obtained by leukapheresis.

CD8 naive samples were CD45RO-negative cells positively selected for CCR7, giving a CD45RA+CCR7+ population that excluded TemRA cells. The donors were healthy, HIV-negative adults with no recently reported acute infections or vaccinations. Every donor was a Caucasian adult residing in Nashville, Tennessee, USA. After blood collection by leukapheresis, PBMCs were isolated using Ficoll-Histopaque density gradient centrifugation and then cryopreserved in the vapor phase of liquid nitrogen. Purity and quantity of every magnetically sorted T cell population were checked by analytical flow cytometry. Genomic DNA was isolated from every sorted fraction and measured by UV absorbance on a Nanodrop 2000c. Trimmed from V: 6 bases; trimmed from J: 7 bases; junction bases lacking a gene match: 11. The CDR3, cysteine through phenylalanine, is 16 amino acids long. Only the CDR3 region is kept as DNA, spanning 48 bases read in frame from base 1. From a lookup of the germline V gene, CDR1 and CDR2 are SGHAT and FQNNGV.

The paper's findings and limits, for the study overall: Pairwise subsampling indicated that sequencing depth was expected to affect the degree of clonotype sharing among donors. Only blood was sampled, and tissue TCR repertoires likely differ from those in blood. Because the study included a small number of donors, the genetic and exposure-history diversity represented was limited. Estimated clonotype richness was generally larger for naive than for memory subsets. Rarefaction of sorted-subset datasets indicated incomplete sequencing despite the large sequencing depth. About 5% of naive CD4, 3.5% of naive CD8, roughly 2.4% of memory CD4, and less than 0.45% of memory CD8 clonotypes were shared across several donors. Compared with non-shared clonotypes, clonotypes shared by all four sorted-subset donors had higher generation probabilities.

About this clone: What antigen it recognizes has not been identified. The input lacks base qualities; no much larger clone sits a single base away.

Using the deep immunoSEQ assay, TCR CDR3 regions were amplified from genomic DNA by multiplex PCR. Extracted genomic DNA from each cell subset was distributed evenly across all wells of several immunoSEQ 96-well plates, and each plate was treated as a replicate. For sorted subsets, each replicate PCR was loaded with 200 ng genomic DNA, equivalent to 25,000 to 30,000 T cell genomes. Purified libraries were measured with a Qubit 3.0 fluorometer, size-checked on a Bioanalyzer 2100, and measured again with the KAPA Library Quantification kit. Each immunoSEQ 96-well plate was sequenced on its own single-read 150-cycle Illumina NextSeq 550 flow cell. Concerning the study's data processing: The immunoSEQ output contained only junctional sequences without quality scores, so filtering could not match that applied to full-length reads. To assign V/J genes and CDR3, sequences were annotated against IMGT germline references using PyIR, a Python wrapper for IgBLAST v1.9. Reads were filtered out if the reads had weak V/J assignments (E-value above 1e-6), no CDR3, stop codons, out-of-frame junctions, or ambiguous translated residues. V3J clonotypes were defined as sequences sharing an identical inferred V gene, J gene, and CDR3 amino acid sequence. The percentage overlap between two repertoires was calculated by dividing the number of shared unique clonotypes by the size of the smaller repertoire. Repertoire richness was assessed with RTK rarefaction, the Chao1 estimator, and Recon v2.1 estimates of unobserved clonotypes. Generation probabilities for all TCRbeta clonotypes obtained by the gDNA method from a few donors were computed using OLGA. The source is immuneACCESS, and TCRdb retained only in-frame sequences with V and J called. Part of the clones is not carried over; for the studies checked, unresolved V genes explain less than half of this, and the remainder is unexplained. V and J calls and clone size come straight from that table; D and trimming were deduced from the DNA. For this sample there are 550,000 to 650,000 clones; 95% to 97% appear just once. The ten largest account for more than 0.085% of the sample.

The chain couples TRBV11-2 to TRBJ2-7, with 14 junctional bases fitting TRBD2. Sequenced material: naive CD8+ T cells sorted from blood. What the cell subset or site label conveys for this sample: CD45RA+CCR7+. This clonotype was sampled from a woman aged 25 to 39 in good health. The CDR3 has the sequence CASRSGTSGSGYEQYF. Here is the DNA: TGTGCCAGCAGATCCGGGACTAGCGGGAGTGGATATGAGCAGTACTTC.